The clone carrying this T cell receptor beta chain showed up many times. Its antigen is not known. These data belong to a study of T cell repertoires in cytomegalovirus infection. Study-level background: The authors used CMV epitopes that were HLA-C-restricted (recently identified) and HLA-B-restricted (well studied).

The germline gives CDR1 SGHTA, CDR2 FQGNSA. V dropped 5 bases and J dropped 4 bases, with 17 bases sitting between them. The CDR3 runs to 15 residues. One entry per CDR3 protein results from TCRdb running MiXCR on the reads. This table holds roughly 700,000 distinct CDR3 sequences, roughly 33% found once. V usage is TRBV7-2 and J usage is TRBJ1-2; weak D call: TRBD1 (6 bases). The clonotype comes from a human donor in good health (CMV status not recorded). Some clones in this sample may be carry-over from other donors' samples. The starting material was cultured PBMCs, obtained from culture after CMV antigen stimulation. The CDR3 reads CASSTRQAKSYGYTF. As DNA, the CDR3 is TGTGCCAGCAGCACCCGACAGGCGAAGTCCTATGGCTACACCTTC.